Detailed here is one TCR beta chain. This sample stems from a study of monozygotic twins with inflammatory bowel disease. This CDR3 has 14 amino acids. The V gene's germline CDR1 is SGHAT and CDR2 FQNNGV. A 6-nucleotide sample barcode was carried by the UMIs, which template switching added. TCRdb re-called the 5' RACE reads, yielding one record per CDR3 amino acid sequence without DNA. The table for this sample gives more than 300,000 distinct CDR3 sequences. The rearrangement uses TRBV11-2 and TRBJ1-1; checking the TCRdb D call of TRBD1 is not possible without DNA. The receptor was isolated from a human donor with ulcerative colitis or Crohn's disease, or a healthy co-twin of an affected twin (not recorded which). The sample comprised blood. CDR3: CASSFQGGDTEAFF.